The 3 T cell receptor beta chains below were found in one sample sequenced in a study of CXCR3-negative and CXCR3-positive naive CD8 T cells (dated by TCRdb to the late 2010s). Sequencing was carried out with a NextSeq 550. The Human TCR Profiling Kit (MiLaboratory) was used to make UMI-labeled 5' RACE TRB cDNA libraries. Each CDR3 protein sequence appears as one entry after TCRdb reprocessed the reads, and no DNA is included. The record for this sample contains fewer than 80,000 distinct CDR3 sequences. The ten most abundant clones make up around 4% of the sample. Sequences were obtained from naive CXCR3- CD8+ T cells from blood. In the paper's terms, the cell subset or site label means: CD45RO-CCR7+CD27+CD95- naive CD8+ T cells lacking CXCR3 (TNR3-). The receptors come from a human donor in good health. Some clones in this sample may be carry-over from other donors' samples.

The V and J genes are TRBV13 and TRBJ2-1; TCRdb's D call, TRBD2, is unchecked because there is no DNA. CDR1 and CDR2 from the germline V gene are PRHDT and FYEKMQ (reference sequence). The length of the CDR3 is 15 residues. The CDR3 protein is CASSLSLAGNNEQFF.

This chain connects TRBV5-1 to TRBJ2-2; TCRdb names TRBD1, which stays unverified in the absence of DNA. In germline, CDR1 is SGHRS, CDR2 YFSETQ. This CDR3 contains 16 residues. The CDR3 region is CASSPEGGANTGELFF.

V gene TRBV28 combines with J gene TRBJ2-1. Per the germline V gene, CDR1 is MDHEN and CDR2 is SYDVKM. The CDR3 is 13 amino acids. CDR3 sequence reads: CASSLERYNEQFF.